The TCR beta chain described here comes from a study of blood T cell repertoires in COVID-19. The overall study: Material from acute and convalescent COVID-19 was sourced from the United States, Italy and Spain.

Data came from immunoSEQ multiplex PCR; TCRdb stores just in-frame clones and leaves some out. The sample yields over 250,000 clones, 88% seen once. Germline loops: CDR1 DFQATT, CDR2 SNEGSKA (reference sequence). The V end lost 3 bases, the J end lost 0 bases, and 9 bases lay between the germline ends. This CDR3 region has 14 residues. Participants reported their clinical history, and cohort assignment relied on those reports. The sequence derives from a woman between 50 and 59 years old who had recovered from COVID-19. This sequence joins TRBV20-1 and TRBJ2-1; D call uncertain. The sample taken for sequencing was PBMCs or T cells enriched from blood (not recorded which). CDR3 sequence (DNA): TGCAGTGCTAGTAAATTAATCTCCTACAATGAGCAGTTCTTC. This gives the protein CSASKLISYNEQFF.